The 17 T cell receptor beta chains below all came from one sample that was sequenced in a study of T cell responses to AZD1222 COVID-19 vaccine. Only in-frame clones appear in the TCRdb table, and some are missing; sequencing was by immunoSEQ multiplex PCR. Of some 130,000 clones listed, roughly 90% are singletons. The sample here was peripheral blood, taken on day 0 of AZD1222 vaccination. Receptors originate from an adult in good health.

This sequence joins TRBV6-1 and TRBJ2-5, with 9 bases identical to TRBD1. The germline gives CDR1 MNHNS, CDR2 SASEGT. The CDR3 consists of 16 residues. V lost 1 base, J lost 2 bases, and 5 bases stayed unmatched. The CDR3 DNA is TGTGCCAGCAGTGAAGGGACAGGGGCCGGTCAAGAGACCCAGTACTTC. Amino acid sequence: CASSEGTGAGQETQYF.

The chain joins TRBV4-1 to TRBJ2-3; TRBD1 is a possible D gene (6 bases). The CDR3 extends over 14 amino acids. Trimming removed 0 bases at V and 14 bases at J, with 18 bases between. The V gene's germline CDR1 is MGHRA and CDR2 YSYEKL. CDR3 nucleotide sequence: TGCGCCAGCAGCCAAGAAGCTTTGTGGGACATCCCGTATTTT. Amino acids: CASSQEALWDIPYF.

J is TRBJ1-1 and V is TRBV6-6; D possibly corresponds to TRBD1 (6 bases). Germline CDR1 is MNHNY and CDR2 is SVGAGI (reference sequence). V shed 4 bases and J shed 11 bases, with 17 bases lying between them. The CDR3 length is 13 residues. The CDR3 here is CASSLKGGQSAFF. The CDR3 nucleotides read TGTGCCAGCAGTTTAAAGGGGGGGCAGTCGGCTTTCTTT.

The gene calls are TRBV11-2 and TRBJ1-3; perhaps TRBD1 as D (5 bases). V was shortened by 4 bases and J by 0 bases, with 10 bases between the two germline ends. This CDR3 has 15 residues. Germline V gene lookup returns CDR1 SGHAT and CDR2 FQNNGV. The CDR3 nucleotides read TGTGCCAGCAGCTCCACAGGAATCTCTGGAAACACCATATATTTT. This encodes CASSSTGISGNTIYF.

The chain carries TRBV12-5 and TRBJ1-1; TRBD1 aligns across 8 bases. V trimming: 0 bases; J trimming: 11 bases; junction bases outside the gene matches: 2. The CDR3 is made up of 12 amino acids. Germline CDR1 LGHNT, CDR2 FRNRAP. The DNA for the CDR3 is TGTGCTAGTGGTTTGGTACGACAGGGGGCTTTCTTT. Translation: CASGLVRQGAFF.

V usage is TRBV2 and J usage is TRBJ2-7; D not resolved. Germline-derived CDR1 and CDR2 are SNHLY and FYNNEI. The length of the CDR3 is 11 residues. Trimming shortened V by 8 bases and J by 1 base, and 6 bases separated the two germline ends. The CDR3 region has the DNA TGTGCCAGCGCCCCATCCTACGAGCAGTACTTC. Protein: CASAPSYEQYF.

The chain carries TRBV27 and TRBJ1-4, with D perhaps TRBD1 (5 bases). Germline V CDR1 and CDR2: MNHEY, SMNVEV (reference sequence). Trimming took 5 bases from V and 2 from J, leaving 9 bases between them. This CDR3 region has 14 residues. The CDR3 nucleotides are TGTGCCAGCAGTCCCGGGGGTACTAATGAAAAACTGTTTTTT. Its protein is CASSPGGTNEKLFF.

The chain carries TRBV5-1 and TRBJ2-1; 8 bases are a match to TRBD1. CDR3 length: 15 amino acids. V shed 4 bases, J shed 2 bases, and the junction held 5 bases outside the gene matches. Germline V CDR1 and CDR2: SGHRS, YFSETQ. The CDR3: CASSRGQAAYNEQFF. The CDR3 DNA is TGCGCCAGCAGCCGGGGACAGGCGGCCTACAATGAGCAGTTCTTC. The whole variable domain, filled in from reference TRBV5-1 and TRBJ2-1, reads KAGVTQTPRYLIKTRGQQVTLSCSPISGHRSVSWYQQTPGQGLQFLFEYFSETQRNKGNFPGRFSGRQFSNSRSEMNVSTLELGDSALYLCASSRGQAAYNEQFFGPGTRLTVL.

The V and J genes are TRBV27 and TRBJ2-3; 10 nucleotides line up with TRBD2. V gave up 6 bases and J gave up 3 bases; unmatched junction bases: 18. The V gene's germline CDR1 is MNHEY and CDR2 SMNVEV (reference sequence). This CDR3 has 19 amino acids. The CDR3 region has the DNA TGTGCCAGCAGCCCCGATCCCCTTGGACTAGCGGTGTCAACAGATACGCAGTATTTT. Its protein product is CASSPDPLGLAVSTDTQYF.

V and J are TRBV5-6 and TRBJ2-5; D possibly matches TRBD1 or TRBD2 (5 bases each). Germline V gives CDR1 SGHDT, CDR2 YYEEEE. The CDR3 totals 14 residues. Deletions cut 4 bases from V and 5 bases from J, with 15 bases between. The CDR3 nucleotides read TGTGCCAGCAGCCTGAGCGGAGAGGGGGAGACCCAGTACTTC. The encoded protein is CASSLSGEGETQYF.

The chain is built from TRBV7-2 and TRBJ2-2; perhaps TRBD1 as D (6 bases). Germline loops: CDR1 SGHTA, CDR2 FQGNSA. There are 16 residues in the CDR3. Between the trimmed V and J ends, which lost 1 base and 4 bases, there was a span of 13 bases. The CDR3 protein is CASSLDRDLLTGELFF. The CDR3 DNA reads TGTGCCAGCAGCTTAGACAGGGACCTCCTCACCGGGGAGCTGTTTTTT.

This rearrangement joins TRBV28 to TRBJ1-5, with no clear D. Germline lookup yields CDR1 MDHEN and CDR2 SYDVKM. V was clipped by 5 bases and J by 2 bases, with 19 bases between them. This CDR3 region has 17 residues. In nucleotides, the CDR3 is TGTGCCAGCAGTCCACAAAGGGCGTATGTAGGCAATCAGCCCCAGCATTTT. Translating gives CASSPQRAYVGNQPQHF.

The V gene is TRBV11-1, the J gene TRBJ2-1, with 12 bases matching TRBD2. Germline V gene data show CDR1 as SGHAT and CDR2 as FQDESV (reference sequence). This CDR3 has 16 amino acids. The trim removed 6 bases at V and 2 bases at J, leaving 5 bases unmatched. The CDR3 loop is CASRPRLAGAYNEQFF. DNA of the CDR3: TGTGCCAGCAGACCTAGACTAGCGGGAGCCTACAATGAGCAGTTCTTC.

This chain uses TRBV7-9 with TRBJ1-4; D possibly corresponds to TRBD1 (5 bases). CDR1 is SEHNR, CDR2 FQNEAQ, per germline (reference sequence). V shed 3 bases and J shed 0 bases, with 8 bases lying between them. The CDR3 is made up of 15 amino acids. The CDR3 loop reads CASSFKGATNEKLFF. In DNA, the CDR3 is TGTGCCAGCAGCTTCAAAGGGGCAACTAATGAAAAACTGTTTTTT.

The V and J genes are TRBV5-1 and TRBJ2-1, with D uncertain. The germline V gene encodes CDR1 SGHRS and CDR2 YFSETQ. V lost 0 bases, J lost 5 bases, and 3 bases lay in between. CDR3 length: 12 amino acids. The CDR3 bases are TGCGCCAGCAGCTTGGCGAACAATGAGCAGTTCTTC. Protein product: CASSLANNEQFF. The full variable domain, its missing parts supplied by reference TRBV5-1 and TRBJ2-1, is KAGVTQTPRYLIKTRGQQVTLSCSPISGHRSVSWYQQTPGQGLQFLFEYFSETQRNKGNFPGRFSGRQFSNSRSEMNVSTLELGDSALYLCASSLANNEQFFGPGTRLTVL.

This rearrangement joins TRBV6-2 or TRBV6-3 to TRBJ2-3; D gene ambiguous. Germline values: CDR1 MNHEY, CDR2 SVGEGT. This CDR3 is built from 16 residues. V lost 2 bases, J lost 2 bases, and 14 bases lay in between. CDR3 protein: CASSYVVAGITDTQYF. The CDR3 nucleotides are TGTGCCAGCAGTTACGTAGTAGCAGGTATCACAGATACGCAGTATTTT.

This chain uses TRBV6-1 with TRBJ2-7; D is unresolved. CDR3 length: 12 amino acids. V shed 2 bases and J shed 2 bases, with 4 bases lying between them. Germline loops: CDR1 MNHNS, CDR2 SASEGT. The CDR3 sequence: CASSELAYEQYF. Here the CDR3 DNA reads TGTGCCAGCAGTGAACTGGCCTACGAGCAGTACTTC.